This T cell receptor beta chain was documented in a study of cytomegalovirus exposure and HLA in healthy donors. The overall study: Sequencing of around 200 million T cells in an earlier analysis found 95 million to 120 million unique TCR beta sequences.

It was with 60 Vbeta and 13 Jbeta primers that the PCR ran. Measured with immunoSEQ multiplex PCR; TCRdb has only the in-frame clones, and not every one. The data hold fewer than 90,000 clones, with under 80% observed a single time. This CDR3 is built from 15 residues. V shed 6 bases, J shed 0 bases, and the junction held 8 bases outside the gene matches. The germline V gene encodes CDR1 MNHEY and CDR2 SVGAGI. Study observations and caveats: When presence/absence was analysed, sequencing depth was taken to be roughly uniform across donors. A later analysis, which compared TCR beta chains of equal frequency, found the HLA-associated ones more clonally expanded.

Regarding this clone: The antigen is unknown.

The chain recombines TRBV6-5 with TRBJ2-7, with TRBD1 matching 7 bases. The source is a man aged 25-45 years in good health and CMV-seropositive. Sequenced input: PBMCs. CDR3 DNA: TGTGCCAGCAGGCTGAACACAGGGGCCTCCTACGAGCAGTACTTC. Amino acids: CASRLNTGASYEQYF.